The 7 T cell receptor beta chains below come from one sample, sequenced in a study of blood T cell repertoires in COVID-19. The assay was immunoSEQ multiplex PCR, and TCRdb's table has in-frame clones only and misses some. The table has more than 130,000 clones, about 86% seen once. The material sequenced was peripheral blood. The receptor set was obtained from a woman aged 40 to 50 with acute or convalescent COVID-19.

This chain connects TRBV14 to TRBJ1-1, with D tentatively TRBD1 (5 bases). The CDR3 totals 15 residues. V lost 4 bases, J lost 1 base, and 13 bases lay in between. CDR1 is SGHDN, CDR2 FVKESK, per germline. The CDR3 sequence: CASSPHRGGNTEAFF. CDR3 nucleotide sequence: TGTGCCAGCAGCCCCCACCGGGGGGGGAACACTGAAGCTTTCTTT.

The gene calls are TRBV7-9 and TRBJ1-1; TRBD1 matches at 9 bases. The CDR3 covers 15 residues. Germline V gene lookup returns CDR1 SEHNR and CDR2 FQNEAQ (reference sequence). Germline trimming cut 4 bases from V and 5 bases from J; bases unmatched to any gene: 8. The CDR3 sequence: CASSYSGQGETEAFF. As DNA, the CDR3 is TGTGCCAGCAGCTACTCGGGACAGGGTGAGACTGAAGCTTTCTTT. Full variable domain (missing parts from reference TRBV7-9 and TRBJ1-1): DTGVSQNPRHKITKRGQNVTFRCDPISEHNRLYWYRQTLGQGPEFLTYFQNEAQLEKSRLLSDRFSAERPKGSFSTLEIQRTEQGDSAMYLCASSYSGQGETEAFFGQGTRLTVV.

Only a few counts were recorded for this clone. The chain employs TRBV6-5 and TRBJ1-5; 7 bases match TRBD1. The V and J ends lost 0 bases and 7 bases, in that order; junction bases with no gene match: 3. This CDR3 is 14 amino acids long. Germline V gene lookup returns CDR1 MNHEY and CDR2 SVGAGI. CDR3 loop: CASSYSTGRQPQHF. In nucleotides, the CDR3 is TGTGCCAGCAGTTACTCGACAGGGCGACAGCCCCAGCATTTT.

This clone showed up just once. The same CDR3 also results from other DNA sequences found in this sample. The V gene is TRBV3-1 (or the pseudogene TRBV3-2), the J gene TRBJ2-7; D unclear. V dropped 4 bases and J dropped 0 bases, with 10 bases sitting between them. Germline lookup yields CDR1 LGHDT and CDR2 YNNKEL (reference sequence). The CDR3 is 14 residues long. Here the CDR3 DNA reads TGTGCCAGCAGCCGAGGAGACTTCTCCTACGAGCAGTACTTC. This sequence encodes CASSRGDFSYEQYF.

The rearrangement uses TRBV24-1 and TRBJ1-2; 11 bases align to TRBD1. From germline, CDR1 is KGHDR and CDR2 SFDVKD. The ends lost 4 bases at V and 4 bases at J; junction bases unmatched: 10. The CDR3 extends over 17 amino acids. CDR3 region: CATSDPRGQGGLYGYTF. The CDR3 nucleotides are TGTGCCACCAGTGACCCGAGGGGACAGGGGGGACTCTATGGCTACACCTTC.

The CDR3 DNA is TGTGCCAGCAGAACAGCATTTAGCAATCAGCCCCAGCATTTT. It specifies CASRTAFSNQPQHF. The rearrangement joins TRBV6-5 to TRBJ1-5; D unresolved. The CDR3 loop spans 14 amino acids. Trimming removed 6 bases from V and 0 bases from J, with 9 bases in between. Per the germline V gene, CDR1 is MNHEY and CDR2 is SVGAGI.

This rearrangement joins TRBV3-1 (or the pseudogene TRBV3-2) to TRBJ2-5; 9 positions match TRBD1. The CDR3 contains 15 residues. V gave up 7 bases and J gave up 4 bases; unmatched junction bases: 10. Germline V gene lookup returns CDR1 LGHDT and CDR2 YNNKEL (reference sequence). CDR3: CASNRQGGDSETQYF. In DNA, the CDR3 is TGTGCCAGCAATAGACAGGGGGGAGATTCAGAGACCCAGTACTTC.